The source of this T cell receptor (beta chain) is a study of shared clonotypes between healthy human individuals. Whole-study results and caveats: Around 4.7% was the fraction of naive CD4 clonotypes found shared across several donors.

About this clone: Its antigen is still unknown.

The naive CD8 subset, CD45RO-negative cells positively selected for CCR7, excluded terminally differentiated effector memory CD45RA+ cells. The DNA input per sorted-subset replicate PCR was about 190 ng, corresponding to 32,000 or so T cell genomes. Sequencing was performed with immunoSEQ multiplex PCR; in TCRdb, only in-frame clones are kept and a portion is missing. The sample shows some 2 million clones, over 85% of them seen only once. The source of this sequence is a man between 18 and 35 years old in good health. Source material: naive CD8+ T cells sorted from blood.

The CDR3 DNA is TGTGCCAGCAGTCTACCCGGGACTAGCGAGCAGTACTTC. Its protein is CASSLPGTSEQYF. The rearrangement joins TRBV6-5 to TRBJ2-7; TRBD2 matches at 8 bases. The CDR3 consists of 13 residues. J lost 6 bases, V lost 5 bases, and 6 bases had no gene match. Germline V CDR1 and CDR2: MNHEY, SVGAGI.